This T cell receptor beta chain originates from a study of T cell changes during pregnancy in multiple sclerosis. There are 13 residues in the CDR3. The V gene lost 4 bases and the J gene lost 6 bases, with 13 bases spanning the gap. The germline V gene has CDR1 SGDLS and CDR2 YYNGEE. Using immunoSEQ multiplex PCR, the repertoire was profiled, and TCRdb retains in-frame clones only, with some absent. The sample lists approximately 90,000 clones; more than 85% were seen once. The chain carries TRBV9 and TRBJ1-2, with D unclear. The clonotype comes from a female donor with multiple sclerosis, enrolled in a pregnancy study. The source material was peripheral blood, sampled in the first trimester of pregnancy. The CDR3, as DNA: TGTGCCAGCAGCCCTCTTCGGTTGGATGGCTACACCTTC. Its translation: CASSPLRLDGYTF.